This TCR beta chain is from a study of CD8+ T cells in alopecia areata listed by TCRdb under 2018. About the investigation overall: The treated patients, all with moderate-to-severe alopecia areata, were enrolled in an open-label pilot trial of oral tofacitinib given at 5 to 10 mg twice daily. Tofacitinib was given for 6 to 18 months, followed by 6 months of follow-up off drug to assess delayed response and recurrence. Disease severity in treated patients was measured with the SALT score, which quantifies the percentage of affected scalp surface area. The study used high-throughput TCRbeta sequencing to examine T cell clonal expansion in alopecia areata, in both the C3H/HeJ mouse model and human patients. On the human side, TCRbeta sequencing was run on scalp tissue and on sorted CD4+ and CD8+ peripheral blood T cells from healthy controls and from alopecia areata patients with either patchy or totalis/universalis disease. Tofacitinib-treated patients had biopsies at baseline and at 4 and 24 weeks of treatment, with a later scalp biopsy in several patients. Scalp clonality was compared across normal scalp (n=4), patchy alopecia areata scalp (n=8), and alopecia totalis/universalis scalp (n=8). RNA was obtained with the PAXgene miRNA kit for fixed scalp, the miRNeasy kit for PBMCs, and the RNeasy kit for mouse skin. TCRbeta CDR3 regions were amplified by immunoSEQ multiplex PCR using 35 Vbeta forward and 13 Jbeta reverse primers. The research as a whole found: During tofacitinib treatment, many expanded lesional clones stuck around in both scalp and blood, and this persistence may partly explain why relapse happens after treatment is stopped. Compared with normal scalp, lesional scalp, particularly in alopecia totalis/universalis, had higher clonality and more expanded CD8+ clones, which suggests antigenic drive. Because the treated cohort was small and had just a single nonresponder, larger studies are needed to establish links between baseline CD8+ expansion and response. Tofacitinib significantly lowered scalp clonality and the number of expanded CD8+ clones among the top 100 scalp clones. Scalp TCR repertoire analysis is complicated because resident alphabeta T cells in normal human skin are also sequenced, whereas mouse skin is dominated by gammadelta T cells. TCR sequences shared between patients were less clear than in mice, possibly partly because of HLA diversity in the patient population.

Remarks on this clone: Its antigen has not been determined. Per-base quality was not reported, and no clone a single base away is much larger than it.

Libraries were constructed by the immunoSEQ multiplex PCR assay. RNA was extracted from all samples and reverse transcribed into cDNA, which served as template for TCR sequencing. First-strand cDNA was synthesized with SuperScript III using a 2:1 mix of oligo-dT and random hexamers. A synthetic immune receptor repertoire was used to assess amplification bias, and residual bias was removed computationally. The published analysis was carried out like this. After raw reads were preprocessed to remove errors, the CDR3 was defined following IMGT conventions as running from the conserved cysteine to phenylalanine. Clonality was computed as 1 minus the Shannon entropy, with the entropy normalized by log2 of the number of productive unique TCRs. Whether scalp clones were CD4 or CD8 was inferred by matching scalp TCRbeta sequences against CD4 and CD8 repertoires sorted from blood. In its TCRdb copy, this immuneACCESS table keeps in-frame sequences only and misses some clones. Where compared with another copy, unresolved V genes explain less than half of these, and the others have no known cause. V and J calls and clone size are copied from that table; D and trimming were computed from the DNA. Counted in this sample were 150,000 to 200,000 clones; under 60% of them appeared once. Around 12% of the sample belongs to the ten largest clones.

In light of the paper, this sample's time point label describes: 20 to 30 weeks on oral tofacitinib. This specimen's treatment or condition label, per the study, means: oral pan-JAK inhibitor, 5-10 mg twice daily. Lesional scalp punch biopsies and peripheral blood were obtained from alopecia areata patients. PBMCs were separated by density centrifugation and stained for CD3, CD4 and CD8, after which CD4+ and CD8+ T cells were sorted on a FACSAria. A distance of 16 bases separates the germline ends of V and J, which lose 3 bases and 8 bases respectively. Looking up the germline V gene yields CDR1 SQVTM and CDR2 ANQGSEA. The CDR3 contains 14 residues, cysteine and phenylalanine counted. Only CDR3 DNA remains: 42 bases, in frame from the first base.

Recombination connected TRBV29-1 to TRBJ1-4, with TRBD1 tentatively as D gene (5 bases match). The sequencing used CD8+ T cells sorted from blood, collected at week 24, from a patient treated with tofacitinib. The clonotype originates from a human donor with alopecia areata. The CDR3 region: CSVEGQGDGEKLFF. At the DNA level, the sequence is TGCAGCGTTGAGGGGCAGGGTGACGGGGAAAAACTGTTTTTT.